This T cell receptor beta chain was found in a study of T cells in Graves' hyperthyroidism and ophthalmopathy. This clonotype came up a few times. RNA transcripts gave rise to amplified TCR beta CDR3 regions. With the HTBI primer set, the TCR CDR3 went through a first round of RT-PCR. TCRdb analysed the multiplex PCR reads with MiXCR anew, one entry per CDR3 protein. The sample consists of around 350,000 distinct CDR3 sequences, around 14% of them appearing once. V dropped 4 bases and J dropped 0; count of bases not matched to a gene: 0. Germline-derived CDR1 and CDR2 are SQVTM and ANQGSEA. There are 13 residues in the CDR3.

The source is a woman under 30 with Graves' hyperthyroidism. The gene calls are TRBV29-1 and TRBJ1-1, with 9 positions matching TRBD1. The specimen was blood. The CDR3 loop is CSVGTGVNTEAFF. CDR3 nucleotide sequence: TGCAGCGTTGGGACAGGGGTGAACACTGAAGCTTTCTTT.